This TCR beta chain was recovered during a study of cytomegalovirus exposure and HLA in healthy donors. Whole-study findings and limits: Earlier findings revealed that most TCR beta V segments proved productive either about 90% or about 30% of the time. Sequences of the TCR beta chain were said to predict the HLA-A and HLA-B alleles of most subjects accurately.

The CDR3 has 17 residues. With V trimmed by 4 bases and J by 2 bases, 10 bases remained unmatched. The germline CDR1 and CDR2 sequences are SGHRS and YFSETQ. A word on this clone: The target antigen is unknown. The same CDR3 arises from other DNA sequences in this sample as well.

In the PCR, 60 Vbeta and 13 Jbeta primers were used. The method was immunoSEQ multiplex PCR; TCRdb's version includes in-frame clones alone and lacks a portion of them. The sample includes some 110,000 clones. V is TRBV5-1 and J is TRBJ2-1; 9 bases map to TRBD1. This receptor was obtained from a man aged 35-49 years in good health and CMV-seropositive. Sequenced material: PBMCs. The CDR3 nucleotides read TGCGCCAGCAGCACGCTCCCGACAGGGGGGACCTACAATGAGCAGTTCTTC. Residues: CASSTLPTGGTYNEQFF.